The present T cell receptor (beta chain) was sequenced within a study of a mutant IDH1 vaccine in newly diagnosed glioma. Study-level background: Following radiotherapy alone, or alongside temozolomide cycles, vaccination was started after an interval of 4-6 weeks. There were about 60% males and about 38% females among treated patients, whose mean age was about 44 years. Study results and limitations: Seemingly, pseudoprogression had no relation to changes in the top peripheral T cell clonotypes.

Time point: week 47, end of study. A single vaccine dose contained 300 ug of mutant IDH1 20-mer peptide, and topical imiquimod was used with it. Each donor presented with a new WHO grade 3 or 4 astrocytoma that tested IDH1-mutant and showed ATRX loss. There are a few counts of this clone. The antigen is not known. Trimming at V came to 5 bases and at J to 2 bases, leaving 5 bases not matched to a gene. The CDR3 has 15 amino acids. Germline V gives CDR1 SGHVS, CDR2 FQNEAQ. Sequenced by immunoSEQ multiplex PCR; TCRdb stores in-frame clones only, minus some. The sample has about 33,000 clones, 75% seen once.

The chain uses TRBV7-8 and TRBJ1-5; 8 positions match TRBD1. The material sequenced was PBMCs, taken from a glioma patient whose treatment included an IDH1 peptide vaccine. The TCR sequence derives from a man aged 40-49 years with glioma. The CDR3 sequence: CASSQGQVRNQPQHF. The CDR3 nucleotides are TGTGCCAGCAGCCAGGGACAGGTCCGCAATCAGCCCCAGCATTTT.